The rows below give T cell receptor beta chains drawn from one sample of a study of cytomegalovirus exposure and HLA in healthy donors. Clones were read by immunoSEQ multiplex PCR, and TCRdb kept only the in-frame ones, dropping some. Here the sample spans some 170,000 clones, about four fifths being singletons. Input material: PBMCs. These receptors were obtained from a young woman in good health and CMV-seropositive. Each CDR3 is given with its conserved first and last residue. A D gene is named only where the DNA matches it firmly. Not all rows give a size; the values are once, few, many and, for expanded clones, a class.

v_call	j_call	d_call	clone_size	cdr3_nt	cdr3_aa
TRBV28	TRBJ2-5	.	.	TGTGCCAGCAGTTTATTGTCCAGCGGGCTTCAAGAGACCCAGTACTTC	CASSLLSSGLQETQYF
TRBV7-6	TRBJ2-7	TRBD2	.	TGTGCCAGCAGTCGTGGGGGCCTAGCGGGGGGCCTAACGAGCTCCTACGAGCAGTACTTC	CASSRGGLAGGLTSSYEQYF
TRBV7-9	TRBJ2-2	TRBD2	.	TGTGCCAGCAGGGAAGGAGCGGGGGGGCGGGACACCGGGGAGCTGTTTTTT	CASREGAGGRDTGELFF
TRBV10-1	TRBJ1-3	TRBD1	.	TGCGCCAGCAGTACAGGGGTCGGAAACACCATATATTTT	CASSTGVGNTIYF
TRBV28	TRBJ2-7	.	.	TGTGCCAGCAGGTCACAATCTTACGAGCAGTACTTC	CASRSQSYEQYF
TRBV4-3	TRBJ2-3	TRBD2	.	TGCGCCAGCCGCACCGGGACTAGCGGGACAGATACGCAGTATTTT	CASRTGTSGTDTQYF
TRBV6-1	TRBJ2-7	.	.	TGTGCCAGCAGTGGGAGGGGAGCAGCCTACGAGCAGTACTTC	CASSGRGAAYEQYF
TRBV6-5	TRBJ2-4	.	.	TGTGCCAGCAGTTACTCTCTTGCCAAAAACATTCAGTACTTC	CASSYSLAKNIQYF
TRBV6-5	TRBJ2-1	TRBD1	once	TGTGCCAGCAGTTACGAAACAGGGGGCTTCTACAATGAGCAGTTCTTC	CASSYETGGFYNEQFF
TRBV19	TRBJ1-2	.	.	TGTGCCAGTACCTCGACAGTTAACTATGGCTACACCTTC	CASTSTVNYGYTF
TRBV6-6	TRBJ1-1	.	.	TGTGCCAGCAGTTACTCGGAATTAACAGACACTGAAGCTTTCTTT	CASSYSELTDTEAFF
TRBV29-1	TRBJ2-2	TRBD2	.	TGCAGCGTGCAGGCAACTAGCGGGGACACCGGGGAGCTGTTTTTT	CSVQATSGDTGELFF
TRBV27	TRBJ2-7	.	.	TGTGCCAGCAGTGACCGCGGGGCGTACGAGCAGTACTTC	CASSDRGAYEQYF
TRBV4-1	TRBJ2-1	TRBD2	.	TGCGCCAGCAGCCAAGACAAGCGGGGGGCAGGAGAGCAGTTCTTC	CASSQDKRGAGEQFF
TRBV6-1	TRBJ2-5	.	.	TGTGCCAGCAGTGAAGAGGGTAGCGGAGAGACCCAGTACTTC	CASSEEGSGETQYF
TRBV19	TRBJ2-7	.	.	TGTGCCAGTAGTACCCGCGGGAACGAGCAGTACTTC	CASSTRGNEQYF
TRBV5-1	TRBJ2-1	TRBD1	.	TGCGCCAGCAGCTTGGGCGGATTAGGGGGCGTGAATGAGCAGTTCTTC	CASSLGGLGGVNEQFF
TRBV7-9	TRBJ2-7	.	.	TGTGCCAGCAGCCTACAACTCGCAGGGTACGAGCAGTACTTC	CASSLQLAGYEQYF
TRBV25-1	TRBJ2-2	TRBD2	once	TGTGCCAGCAGTGTTAGCGGGGGGATAGGCGGGGAGCTGTTTTTT	CASSVSGGIGGELFF
TRBV27	TRBJ1-6	.	.	TGTGCCAGCAGCCCGTTTGGGTCGGGGGATTCACCCCTCCACTTT	CASSPFGSGDSPLHF
TRBV7-6	TRBJ2-5	TRBD2	.	TGTGCCAGCAGCCGGACTAGCGGGGGGATAAAAGAGACCCAGTACTTC	CASSRTSGGIKETQYF
TRBV7-8	TRBJ1-6	TRBD1	once	TGTGCCAGCAGCTGGAAGCGTTTAAAACCCCCGGGACAGGGCTATAATTCACCCCTCCACTTT	CASSWKRLKPPGQGYNSPLHF
TRBV6-1	TRBJ1-5	TRBD1	.	TGTGCCAGCAGTGACACGGACAGGGGGCTGAGTCAGCCCCAGCATTTT	CASSDTDRGLSQPQHF
TRBV15	TRBJ1-4	.	.	TGTGCCACCAGCACAGGGTGGGGAACTAATGAAAAACTGTTTTTT	CATSTGWGTNEKLFF
TRBV5-1	TRBJ2-1	TRBD1	.	TGCGCCAGCAGCTTGGCAGGACAGGGTTTCCATGAGCAGTTCTTC	CASSLAGQGFHEQFF
TRBV21-1	TRBJ1-5	.	.	TGTGCCAGCAGCAAAGGGGGGGGAAGGTGGGGACAGCCCCAGCATTTT	CASSKGGGRWGQPQHF
TRBV11-1	TRBJ2-5	.	.	TGTGCCAGCAGCTTGGTGGGCGTCTTCCAAGAGACCCAGTACTTC	CASSLVGVFQETQYF
TRBV7-8	TRBJ1-6	.	.	TGTGCCAGCAGCTTATCCCGCACATGGCCCCCCAATTCACCCCTCCACTTT	CASSLSRTWPPNSPLHF
TRBV6-6	TRBJ2-1	TRBD2	.	TGTGCCAGCAGTTACGGGCCTAGCGGGGGGGCCGGTGAGCAGTTCTTC	CASSYGPSGGAGEQFF
TRBV6-5	TRBJ2-2	TRBD1	.	TGTGCCAGCCTGCCGGGACAGGAGTTTACCGGGGAGCTGTTTTTT	CASLPGQEFTGELFF
TRBV19	TRBJ1-1	TRBD1	.	TGTGCCAGTAACGGGGACAGGGGGCTTCTCGGTAACACTGAAGCTTTCTTT	CASNGDRGLLGNTEAFF
TRBV7-9	TRBJ2-5	TRBD2	.	TGTGCCAGCAGCCCAACTAGCGGGGGCTTACAAGAGACCCAGTACTTC	CASSPTSGGLQETQYF
TRBV7-9	TRBJ1-5	TRBD1	.	TGTGCCAGCAGCTTAGTAACCGGGACAGGGAAAAATCAGCCCCAGCATTTT	CASSLVTGTGKNQPQHF
TRBV27	TRBJ1-4	.	.	TGTGCCAGCAGTCTCGCGCTCGATGAAAAACTGTTTTTT	CASSLALDEKLFF
TRBV30	TRBJ2-7	.	.	TGTGCCTGGGGCAGGGGTCGGGAGCAGTACTTC	CAWGRGREQYF
TRBV7-8	TRBJ2-5	.	.	TGTGCCAGCAGCTTTCGGCCTCGGGGGGCCGAGGGGGAGACCCAGTACTTC	CASSFRPRGAEGETQYF
TRBV5-8	TRBJ1-5	.	.	TGTGCCAGCAGCCTTCTCCCAGGTATCTTGAGGGAGCCCCAGCATTTT	CASSLLPGILREPQHF
TRBV19	TRBJ2-4	TRBD2	.	TGTGCCAGTAGTATGCGGGGGGCATTCTTGGGGGCCAAAAACAGTCAGTACTTC	CASSMRGAFLGAKNSQYF
TRBV30	TRBJ2-1	.	.	TGTGCCTCTTTCCGACTAAGCCACAATGAGCAGTTCTTC	CASFRLSHNEQFF
TRBV18	TRBJ2-1	.	.	TGTGCCAGCTCACTTAGCCAGCGGGCCAGCATGAATGAGCAGTTCTTC	CASSLSQRASMNEQFF